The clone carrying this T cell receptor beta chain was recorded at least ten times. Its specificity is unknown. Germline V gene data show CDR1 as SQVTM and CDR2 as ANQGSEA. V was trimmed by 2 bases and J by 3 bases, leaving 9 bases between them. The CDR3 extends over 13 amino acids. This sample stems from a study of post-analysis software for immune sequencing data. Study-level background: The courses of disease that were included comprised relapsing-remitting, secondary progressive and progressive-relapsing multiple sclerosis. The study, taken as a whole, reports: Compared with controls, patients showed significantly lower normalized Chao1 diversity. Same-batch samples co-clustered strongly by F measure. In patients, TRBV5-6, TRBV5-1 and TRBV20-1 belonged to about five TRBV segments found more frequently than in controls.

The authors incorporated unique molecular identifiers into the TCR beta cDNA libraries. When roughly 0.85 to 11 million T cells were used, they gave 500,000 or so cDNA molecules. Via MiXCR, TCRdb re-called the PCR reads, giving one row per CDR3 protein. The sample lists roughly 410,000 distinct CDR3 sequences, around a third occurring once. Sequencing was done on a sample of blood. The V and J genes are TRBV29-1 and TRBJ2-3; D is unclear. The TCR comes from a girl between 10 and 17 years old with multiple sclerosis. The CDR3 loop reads CSVESSRTDTQYF. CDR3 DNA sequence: TGCAGCGTTGAATCTTCTAGAACAGATACGCAGTATTTT.